Presented here are 24 T cell receptor beta chains from one specimen sequenced in a study of cytomegalovirus exposure and HLA in healthy donors. 13 Jbeta primers and 60 Vbeta primers were used for the PCR. Data came from immunoSEQ multiplex PCR; TCRdb stores just in-frame clones and leaves some out. The data contain roughly 150,000 clones, 78% of them singletons. The specimen sequenced was PBMCs. The source is a male donor in good health and CMV-seronegative.

The CDR3 here is CASSGGGNTEAFF. As DNA, the CDR3 is TGTGCCAGCTCAGGGGGCGGGAACACTGAAGCTTTCTTT. This chain joins TRBV18 and TRBJ1-1; a possible D gene is TRBD1 (6 bases). In germline, CDR1 is KGHSH, CDR2 LQKENI. Trimming pared 5 bases from V and 1 base from J, leaving 8 bases between. The CDR3 consists of 13 residues.

With regard to this clone: The junction shows a germline mismatch at one end, possibly a read error. The genes are TRBV7-7 and TRBJ2-1, with 9 bases identical to TRBD1. In germline, CDR1 is SSHAT, CDR2 FNYEAQ (reference sequence). The CDR3 spans 16 residues. The CDR3 spells CASSLARTGAASEQFF. In DNA, the CDR3 is TGTGCTAGCAGCTTAGCAAGGACAGGGGCTGCAAGTGAGCAGTTCTTC.

This chain connects TRBV27 to TRBJ2-7, with TRBD2 matching over 11 bases. V was pared by 2 bases and J by 4 bases, with 16 bases of the junction left unmatched. Germline CDR1 and CDR2: MNHEY and SMNVEV (reference sequence). The CDR3 is 19 amino acids. The CDR3 DNA reads TGTGCCAGCAGTTTACGGACAGGGATAACTAGCGGGAGAGGGTACGAGCAGTACTTC. Translation: CASSLRTGITSGRGYEQYF.

V gene TRBV7-6 combines with J gene TRBJ2-4, with 8 bases lining up with TRBD1. Losses at the gene ends were 1 base for V and 9 bases for J; bases not matched to a gene: 5. Per the germline V gene, CDR1 is SGHVS and CDR2 is FNYEAQ. The CDR3 covers 14 residues. The DNA for the CDR3 is TGTGCCAGCAGCTTAGGGACAGGGTCAATCATTCAGTACTTC. Translation gives CASSLGTGSIIQYF. Full variable domain (missing parts from reference TRBV7-6 and TRBJ2-4): GAGVSQSPRYKVTKRGQDVALRCDPISGHVSLYWYRQALGQGPEFLTYFNYEAQQDKSGLPNDRFSAERPEGSISTLTIQRTEQRDSAMYRCASSLGTGSIIQYFGAGTRLSVL.

This rearrangement joins TRBV7-8 to TRBJ2-5; D is unclear. V lost 3 bases, J lost 1 base, and 6 bases lay in between. The CDR3 is 13 amino acids. Germline-derived CDR1 and CDR2 are SGHVS and FQNEAQ. The CDR3 DNA follows: TGTGCCAGCAGCTTGGGCAGCCAAGAGACCCAGTACTTC. This sequence encodes CASSLGSQETQYF.

This rearrangement joins TRBV19 to TRBJ1-4, with D maybe TRBD1 (6 bases). Trimming took 5 bases from V and 8 from J, leaving 21 bases between them. The CDR3 contains 16 residues. CDR1 LNHDA and CDR2 SQIVND come from the germline V gene (reference sequence). The CDR3 protein is CASSGRDTTGREKLFF. The CDR3 nucleotides read TGTGCCAGTAGTGGAAGGGACACTACGGGAAGGGAAAAACTGTTTTTT. Combining the CDR3 with reference TRBV19 and TRBJ1-4 gives the whole variable domain DGGITQSPKYLFRKEGQNVTLSCEQNLNHDAMYWYRQDPGQGLRLIYYSQIVNDFQKGDIAEGYSVSREKKESFPLTVTSAQKNPTAFYLCASSGRDTTGREKLFFGSGTQLSVL.

The rearrangement uses TRBV5-8 and TRBJ2-7; maybe TRBD1 (6 bases). From germline, CDR1 is SGHTS and CDR2 YDEGEE. The ends were cut back, 2 bases at V and 5 bases at J, with 14 bases in the middle. CDR3 length: 14 amino acids. CDR3 in DNA: TGTGCCAGCAGCTTATTGACAGGCCAGAACGAGCAGTACTTC. It codes for CASSLLTGQNEQYF.

The rearrangement uses TRBV6-6 and TRBJ2-1; 7 nucleotides align to TRBD1. Germline lookup yields CDR1 MNHNY and CDR2 SVGAGI (reference sequence). Trimming took 5 bases from V and 7 from J; bases not matched to a gene: 5. The CDR3 has 13 residues. The CDR3 reads CASSRDSYNEQFF. The CDR3 coding sequence is TGTGCCAGCAGTCGGGACAGCTATAATGAGCAGTTCTTC.

CDR3 sequence: CASRRGQNTGELFF. DNA of the CDR3: TGTGCCAGCAGGAGGGGGCAGAACACCGGGGAGCTGTTTTTT. V is TRBV7-9 and J is TRBJ2-2; 7 bases match TRBD1. The CDR3 is made up of 14 amino acids. Unmatched junction bases numbered 2, after V lost 6 bases and J lost 1 base. In germline, CDR1 is SEHNR, CDR2 FQNEAQ (reference sequence).

This chain connects TRBV6-1 to TRBJ1-4; D uncertain. Germline values: CDR1 MNHNS, CDR2 SASEGT. The CDR3 length is 14 residues. Between the trimmed V and J ends, which lost 9 bases and 0 bases, there was a span of 11 bases. Written as DNA, the CDR3 is TGTGCCAGTAGCTCCAGCGCAACTAATGAAAAACTGTTTTTT. Protein sequence: CASSSSATNEKLFF.

This rearrangement joins TRBV6-1 to TRBJ1-4; D might be TRBD1 (6 bases). This CDR3 has 13 residues. Trimming removed 5 bases from V and 8 bases from J, with 12 bases in between. Germline V CDR1 and CDR2: MNHNS, SASEGT. DNA of the CDR3: TGTGCCAGCAGTATACAGGGTCAGGAAAAACTGTTTTTT. Protein product: CASSIQGQEKLFF.

The rearrangement uses TRBV28 and TRBJ1-1; 9 bases are shared with TRBD1. Germline values: CDR1 MDHEN, CDR2 SYDVKM. Trimming cost V 5 bases and J 5 bases; bases outside gene matches: 9. This CDR3 is 15 amino acids long. DNA of the CDR3: TGTGCCAGCAGTCCGACAGGGGGAACACGTACTGAAGCTTTCTTT. The encoded protein is CASSPTGGTRTEAFF.

This chain uses TRBV5-4 with TRBJ2-1, with TRBD1 matching 10 bases. Germline lookup yields CDR1 SGHNT and CDR2 YYREEE (reference sequence). The V and J ends lost 4 bases and 6 bases, in that order; junction bases with no gene match: 4. The CDR3 has 14 residues. The chain's CDR3 is CASSPRTGGNEQFF. The CDR3 nucleotides read TGTGCCAGCAGCCCCCGGACAGGGGGCAATGAGCAGTTCTTC.

The gene calls are TRBV30 and TRBJ2-7, with TRBD1 matching over 7 bases. Germline V gives CDR1 GTSNPN, CDR2 SVGIG (reference sequence). With 2 bases clipped from V and 2 bases from J, the junction kept 6 bases outside the gene matches. The CDR3 length is 14 residues. DNA for the CDR3: TGTGCCTGGAGTCCCGGGACAGCCACCTACGAGCAGTACTTC. Translation gives CAWSPGTATYEQYF.

The V and J genes are TRBV5-6 and TRBJ1-2, with TRBD1 identical over 7 bases. Germline CDR1 reads SGHDT; CDR2 reads YYEEEE. The CDR3 sequence is 16 residues long. Losses at the gene ends were 0 bases for V and 5 bases for J; bases not matched to a gene: 10. The CDR3 nucleotides read TGTGCCAGCAGCTTGGTTGGAACAGGGGTTGGTTATGGCTACACCTTC. Translated, it gives CASSLVGTGVGYGYTF.

V and J are TRBV7-8 and TRBJ1-2; 9 positions agree with TRBD1. Germline V gene data show CDR1 as SGHVS and CDR2 as FQNEAQ. Unmatched junction bases numbered 12, after V lost 3 bases and J lost 7 bases. The CDR3 extends over 16 amino acids. The CDR3 bases are TGTGCCAGCAGCTTCCTAGGCCCTACAGGGGGCGGTGGCTACACCTTC. It specifies CASSFLGPTGGGGYTF.

The gene calls are TRBV9 and TRBJ1-1; TRBD1 might be the D (5 bases). The CDR3 covers 16 residues. The germline CDR1 and CDR2 sequences are SGDLS and YYNGEE. Trimming stripped 0 bases from V and 0 bases from J, with 12 bases between. CDR3 DNA sequence: TGTGCCAGCAGCGTAGATTCTGGCAGGGTGAACACTGAAGCTTTCTTT. It translates to CASSVDSGRVNTEAFF.

The rearrangement uses TRBV30 and TRBJ2-1, with D maybe TRBD2 (6 bases). Per germline, CDR1 GTSNPN and CDR2 SVGIG (reference sequence). CDR3 size: 15 residues. V gave up 6 bases and J gave up 0 bases, with 15 bases separating them. CDR3 coding DNA: TGTGCCTGTTCTAGCGCAGTAAACTCCTACAATGAGCAGTTCTTC. It is translated as CACSSAVNSYNEQFF.

The V gene is TRBV4-3, the J gene TRBJ2-1; D is possibly TRBD2 (5 bases). Trimming pared 1 base from V and 9 bases from J, leaving 22 bases between. Germline CDR1 and CDR2: LGHNA and YSLEER. The CDR3 has 17 amino acids. The CDR3 DNA reads as TGCGCCAGCAGCCAAGGAGGGCTCGGGTTGGTATCCGGTGAGCAGTTCTTC. Translating gives CASSQGGLGLVSGEQFF.

This chain uses TRBV29-1 with TRBJ2-7; the match to TRBD1 covers 9 bases. Germline V lookup: CDR1 SQVTM, CDR2 ANQGSEA. This CDR3 is 18 amino acids long. J lost 1 base, V lost 6 bases, and 19 bases had no gene match. For the CDR3, the DNA is TGCAGCGTGGGGGGGGCTCCGACCGGGACAGGGCGATCCTACGAGCAGTACTTC. Translation gives CSVGGAPTGTGRSYEQYF.

The chain uses TRBV7-8 and TRBJ1-2, with TRBD1 identical over 11 bases. Trimming at V came to 3 bases and at J to 4 bases, leaving 7 bases not matched to a gene. Looked up from germline, CDR1 is SGHVS and CDR2 is FQNEAQ. The CDR3 runs 16 residues. The CDR3 DNA sequence: TGTGCCAGCAGCTTGAGGCGAGGACAGGGGGCCTATGGCTACACCTTC. Translated, it gives CASSLRRGQGAYGYTF.

The chain is built from TRBV4-3 and TRBJ2-3, with D perhaps matching TRBD1 (7 bases). The CDR3 has 16 amino acids. The ends were cut back, 0 bases at V and 5 bases at J, with 15 bases in the middle. Looked up from germline, CDR1 is LGHNA and CDR2 is YSLEER. This chain's CDR3 is CASSQDATGRGDTQYF. The CDR3 bases are TGCGCCAGCAGCCAAGATGCGACAGGGCGGGGAGATACGCAGTATTTT.

The genes are TRBV6-5 and TRBJ1-3, with 7 nucleotides matching TRBD1. J gave up 0 bases and V 4 bases, and 3 bases lay outside the gene matches. Germline V gives CDR1 MNHEY, CDR2 SVGAGI. The CDR3 is 15 residues long. The CDR3 sequence: CASSSRTGSGNTIYF. The DNA for the CDR3 is TGTGCCAGCAGTTCCCGGACAGGCTCTGGAAACACCATATATTTT.

CDR3: CASRILGGALEEKLFF. The CDR3 DNA reads TGTGCCAGTAGGATCCTTGGAGGGGCTCTCGAGGAAAAACTGTTTTTT. The chain joins TRBV19 to TRBJ1-4; D possibly corresponds to TRBD1 (5 bases). This CDR3 is built from 16 residues. V was shortened by 6 bases and J by 8 bases, with 22 bases between the two germline ends. Looked up from germline, CDR1 is LNHDA and CDR2 is SQIVND (reference sequence).